This TCR beta chain emerged from a study of blood T cells in healthy people across ages. Overall study findings and caveats: Correlation between TCR beta diversity and naive T cell percentage was strong. More naive CD4+ cells and higher diversity were found in long-lived than in aged donors. While age rose, TCR beta diversity per million T cells dropped in a roughly linear way.

Isolation of PBMCs gave at least 7 million cells per sample. The trim removed 6 bases at V and 4 bases at J, leaving 7 bases unmatched. Germline CDR1 reads DFQATT; CDR2 reads SNEGSKA (reference sequence). CDR3 size: 13 residues. With respect to this clonotype: What it recognizes is unknown.

Alongside a J-beta primer mix, a sample-barcoded 5' primer served in a second PCR lasting about 7 to 11 cycles. TCRdb reprocessed the 5' RACE reads with MiXCR, giving one entry per CDR3 protein. The data contain 710,000 or so distinct CDR3 sequences, less than 40% of them singletons. This receptor was identified in a woman of 80 years or more in good health. V is TRBV20-1 and J is TRBJ2-3; 7 nucleotides match TRBD2. Sequencing was performed on blood. The CDR3 here is CSARTSGADTQYF. CDR3 DNA: TGCAGTGCCCGGACTAGTGGTGCAGATACGCAGTATTTT.